A selection of T cell receptor beta chains follows, all from one sample in a study of shared clonotypes between healthy human individuals. Clones were read by immunoSEQ multiplex PCR, and TCRdb kept only the in-frame ones, dropping some. The sample includes about 1 million clones, under 80% of them seen just once. The sample was memory CD4+ T cells sorted from blood. The receptors were gathered from a man aged 18 to 30 in good health. Both conserved end residues are trimmed from each CDR3. A D gene is named only where the DNA matches it firmly.

TRBV6-5 | TRBD1 | ASSRQGNQPQH
TRBV7-2 | TRBD1 | ASSLGTGKYNEQF
TRBV19 | TRBD1 | ASSLKTRDRVGNQPQH
TRBV6-6 | - | ASSYSNEGGTEAF
TRBV5-1 | - | ASSPPAANTGELF
TRBV7-2 | - | ASSLVAGDSTDTQY
TRBV7-9 | - | ASSILKDRQF
TRBV6-5 | - | ASRTGTRSGYEQY
TRBV7-3 | - | ASSLTGTGELF
TRBV7-9 | - | ASSFSPGTFRAKNIQY
TRBV9 | TRBD2 | ASSILAGANTGELF
TRBV4-3 | - | ASSQETSAGELF
TRBV7-9 | TRBD1 | ASSTSGTGGLETQY
TRBV7-2 | TRBD1 | ASSPDRGAYEQY
TRBV4-1 | - | ASSLISPGGAHTGELF
TRBV6-1 | TRBD1 | ASRETGGIINEQF
TRBV23-1 | - | ASSRKGRTRTATRYGYT
TRBV25-1 | TRBD1 | ASSPRTGSGPLH
TRBV13 | - | ASSLERHYEQY
TRBV4-1 | - | ASSQPGYSGNTIY
TRBV6-1 | TRBD1 | ASSEAPTGLSEAF
TRBV5-1 | TRBD1 | ASRSGGDVGYT
TRBV6-6 | TRBD1 | ATSDRENQPQH
TRBV5-1 | - | ASSFGDTDTQY
TRBV5-1 | - | ASRRRLATNEKLF
TRBV7-3 | TRBD1 | ASSLTAGPGTGIKETQY
TRBV5-6 | - | ASSLQGGGTEAF
TRBV9 | TRBD1 | ASSVTGAANTGELF